The 14 T cell receptor beta chains in this list originate from one sample, sequenced in a study of response to subunit inactivated influenza vaccine. In TCRdb, the RT-PCR reads were re-called with MiXCR into one record per CDR3 protein. The sample holds roughly 760,000 distinct CDR3 sequences, around 20% seen once. This specimen consisted of PBMCs from blood, obtained 5 days after vaccination. These receptors were collected from a man aged 50-60 years who received an inactivated influenza vaccine.

The rearrangement uses TRBV27 and TRBJ2-5; TRBD2 aligns across 13 bases. The CDR3 has 14 residues. V lost 5 bases, J lost 5 bases, and 2 bases stayed unmatched. Germline CDR1 is MNHEY and CDR2 is SMNVEV (reference sequence). CDR3 sequence (DNA): TGTGCCAGCAGTATGGGACTAGCGGGGGAGACCCAGTACTTC. Translation: CASSMGLAGETQYF.

V usage is TRBV15 and J usage is TRBJ2-1, with TRBD2 matching 8 bases. The germline V gene has CDR1 LNHNV and CDR2 YYDKDF (reference sequence). The length of the CDR3 is 19 residues. V shed 5 bases and J 7 bases; nucleotides not matched to a gene: 22. The CDR3 DNA follows: TGTGCCACCAGCCAAGTACGGGCCTACCGGAGCGGGGGAGCGAATGAGCAGTTCTTC. This gives the protein CATSQVRAYRSGGANEQFF.

The chain links TRBV20-1 to TRBJ2-5; 7 positions match TRBD1. Per germline, CDR1 DFQATT and CDR2 SNEGSKA (reference sequence). V lost 6 bases and J lost 0; bases outside the gene matches: 7. CDR3 length: 14 amino acids. The CDR3 loop is CSASTGAYQETQYF. The DNA of the CDR3 is TGCAGTGCCTCAACAGGGGCGTACCAAGAGACCCAGTACTTC.

Many counts were recorded for this clonotype. The genes are TRBV5-1 and TRBJ2-7, with 10 bases aligning to TRBD1. Germline lookup yields CDR1 SGHRS and CDR2 YFSETQ. The CDR3 length is 14 residues. V shed 4 bases and J 4 bases; nucleotides not matched to a gene: 5. For the CDR3, the DNA is TGCGCCAGCAGCCAACCGGGACAGGGGTACGAGCAGTACTTC. Translating gives CASSQPGQGYEQYF.

This clonotype appeared a few times. The chain combines TRBV20-1 with TRBJ1-1; D gene ambiguous. Germline V gene sequence: CDR1 DFQATT, CDR2 SNEGSKA (reference sequence). V lost 4 bases and J lost 4, with 10 bases in between. The CDR3 runs 12 residues. CDR3 protein: CSATPSVTEAFF. CDR3 nucleotide sequence: TGCAGTGCTACCCCGTCTGTCACTGAAGCTTTCTTT.

The rearrangement links TRBV10-3 to TRBJ1-4, with unresolved D. Germline-derived CDR1 and CDR2 are ENHRY and SYGVKD. V lost 3 bases, J lost 2 bases, and 7 bases lay in between. The CDR3 loop spans 14 amino acids. The CDR3 sequence: CAISDGGTNEKLFF. As DNA, the CDR3 is TGTGCCATCAGTGACGGAGGCACTAATGAAAAACTGTTTTTT.

This clonotype was counted between two and nine times. V gene TRBV6-2 or TRBV6-3 combines with J gene TRBJ2-2; D remains unclear. Trimming removed 4 bases from V and 0 bases from J, with 9 bases in between. The CDR3 consists of 15 residues. Germline V gene data show CDR1 as MNHEY and CDR2 as SVGEGT. The CDR3 DNA sequence: TGTGCCAGCAGTTTTGCGGAAGCGAACACCGGGGAGCTGTTTTTT. As protein: CASSFAEANTGELFF.

This clonotype was detected a few times. V usage is TRBV4-2 and J usage is TRBJ2-7; 13 bases fit TRBD2. Trimming at V came to 4 bases and at J to 3 bases, leaving 6 bases not matched to a gene. The CDR3 covers 16 residues. Germline CDR1 LGHNA, CDR2 YNFKEQ. CDR3 coding DNA: TGTGCCAGCAGCCGAAGGACTAGCGGGGGACTCTACGAGCAGTACTTC. It encodes CASSRRTSGGLYEQYF.

This clonotype was seen a few times. The rearrangement joins TRBV6-5 to TRBJ2-3; TRBD2 might be the D (6 bases). The CDR3 has 13 residues. From germline, CDR1 is MNHEY and CDR2 SVGAGI. Trimming left V 2 bases short and J 9 bases short, with 12 bases between. CDR3 DNA: TGTGCCAGCAGTTACCCGGGACTCGGAACGCAGTATTTT. This encodes CASSYPGLGTQYF.

V and J are TRBV6-1 and TRBJ2-7, with D possibly matching TRBD1 (6 bases). V was pared by 6 bases and J by 2 bases, with 17 bases between. Germline V CDR1 and CDR2: MNHNS, SASEGT. The CDR3 extends over 15 amino acids. CDR3 amino acids: CASSFQLGAAYEQYF. CDR3 sequence (DNA): TGTGCCAGCAGCTTCCAACTGGGGGCAGCCTACGAGCAGTACTTC.

V is TRBV7-2 and J is TRBJ2-1, with D perhaps TRBD1 (5 bases). In germline, CDR1 is SGHTA, CDR2 FQGNSA. The V end lost 2 bases, the J end lost 9 bases, and 20 bases lay between the germline ends. The CDR3 spans 16 residues. The CDR3: CASSLRSPAGSSEQFF. The CDR3 coding sequence is TGTGCCAGCAGCTTAAGATCTCCGGCAGGGTCAAGTGAGCAGTTCTTC.

There are a few counts of this clonotype. The V gene is TRBV2, the J gene TRBJ2-1, with TRBD1 as a possible D gene (5 bases). The CDR3 contains 15 residues. Trimming left V 6 bases short and J 0 bases short, with 12 bases between. CDR1 and CDR2 (germline): SNHLY, FYNNEI. CDR3 amino acids: CASRPATVSYNEQFF. CDR3 sequence (DNA): TGTGCCAGCAGGCCAGCGACAGTCTCCTACAATGAGCAGTTCTTC.

There are a few counts of this clonotype. CDR3: CSARVRANPPQNTEAFF. The CDR3 DNA follows: TGCAGTGCTAGGGTTAGGGCAAACCCCCCCCAAAACACTGAAGCTTTCTTT. The chain uses TRBV20-1 and TRBJ1-1; D is undetermined. The germline gives CDR1 DFQATT, CDR2 SNEGSKA (reference sequence). The CDR3 spans 17 residues. V lost 3 bases, J lost 2 bases, and 22 bases lay in between.

The chain recombines TRBV20-1 with TRBJ2-3, with unresolved D. This CDR3 has 15 amino acids. Germline V gene lookup returns CDR1 DFQATT and CDR2 SNEGSKA (reference sequence). V lost 5 bases, J lost 2 bases, and 17 bases lay in between. The CDR3 DNA is TGCAGTGCTGGCTTGAGTTATTCCCCCACAGATACGCAGTATTTT. It codes for CSAGLSYSPTDTQYF.